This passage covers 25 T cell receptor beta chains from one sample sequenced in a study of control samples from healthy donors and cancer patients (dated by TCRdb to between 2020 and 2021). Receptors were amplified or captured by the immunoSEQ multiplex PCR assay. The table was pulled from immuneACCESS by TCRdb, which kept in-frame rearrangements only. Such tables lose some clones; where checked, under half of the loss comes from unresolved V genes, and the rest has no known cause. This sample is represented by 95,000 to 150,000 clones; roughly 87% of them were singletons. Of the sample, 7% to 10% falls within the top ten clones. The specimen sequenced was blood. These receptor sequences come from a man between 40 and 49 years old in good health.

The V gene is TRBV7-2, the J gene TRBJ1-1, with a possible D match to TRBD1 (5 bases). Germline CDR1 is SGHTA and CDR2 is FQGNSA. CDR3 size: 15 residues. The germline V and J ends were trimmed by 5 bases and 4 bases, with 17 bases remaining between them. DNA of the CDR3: TGTGCCAGCAGCCCTCGCCCCCAGGGTACCACTGAAGCTTTCTTT. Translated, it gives CASSPRPQGTTEAFF. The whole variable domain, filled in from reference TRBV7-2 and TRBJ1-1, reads GAGVSQSPSNKVTEKGKDVELRCDPISGHTALYWYRQSLGQGLEFLIYFQGNSAPDKSGLPSDRFSAERTGGSVSTLTIQRTQQEDSAVYLCASSPRPQGTTEAFFGQGTRLTVV.

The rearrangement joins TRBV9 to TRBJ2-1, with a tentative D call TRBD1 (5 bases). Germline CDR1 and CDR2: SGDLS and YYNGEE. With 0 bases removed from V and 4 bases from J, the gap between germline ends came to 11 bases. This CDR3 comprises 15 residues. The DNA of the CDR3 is TGTGCCAGCAGCGTAGTGCCAGGGAATTACAATGAGCAGTTCTTC. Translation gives CASSVVPGNYNEQFF.

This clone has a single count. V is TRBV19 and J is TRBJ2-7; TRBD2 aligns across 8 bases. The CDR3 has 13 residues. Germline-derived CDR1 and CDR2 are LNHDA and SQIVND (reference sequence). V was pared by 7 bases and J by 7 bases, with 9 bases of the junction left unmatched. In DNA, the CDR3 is TGTGCCAGTAAGCTGACGGGGACTAGAGAGCAGTACTTC. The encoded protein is CASKLTGTREQYF.

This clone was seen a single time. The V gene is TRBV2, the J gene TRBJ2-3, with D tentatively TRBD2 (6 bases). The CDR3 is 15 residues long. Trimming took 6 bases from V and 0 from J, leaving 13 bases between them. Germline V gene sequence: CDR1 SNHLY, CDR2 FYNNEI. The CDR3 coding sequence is TGTGCCAGCAGCCCCGGGGGTGCTAGCACAGATACGCAGTATTTT. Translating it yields CASSPGGASTDTQYF.

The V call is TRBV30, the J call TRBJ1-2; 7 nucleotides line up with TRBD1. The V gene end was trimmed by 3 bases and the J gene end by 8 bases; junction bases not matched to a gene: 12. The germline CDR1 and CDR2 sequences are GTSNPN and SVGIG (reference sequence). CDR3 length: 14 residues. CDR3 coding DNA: TGTGCCTGGAGAGGTTGGGAACAGGGGAACGGCTACACCTTC. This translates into CAWRGWEQGNGYTF.

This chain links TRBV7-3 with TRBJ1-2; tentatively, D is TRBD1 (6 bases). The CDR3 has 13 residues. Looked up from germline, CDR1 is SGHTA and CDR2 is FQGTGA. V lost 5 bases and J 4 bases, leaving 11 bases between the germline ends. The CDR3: CASSEGTFYGYTF. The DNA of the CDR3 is TGTGCCAGCAGCGAAGGGACATTCTATGGCTACACCTTC.

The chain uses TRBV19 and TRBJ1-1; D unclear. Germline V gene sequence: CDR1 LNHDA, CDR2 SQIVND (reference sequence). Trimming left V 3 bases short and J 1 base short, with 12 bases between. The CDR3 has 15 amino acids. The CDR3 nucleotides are TGTGCCAGTAGTATCCCTGAGAGGAGGAACACTGAAGCTTTCTTT. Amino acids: CASSIPERRNTEAFF.

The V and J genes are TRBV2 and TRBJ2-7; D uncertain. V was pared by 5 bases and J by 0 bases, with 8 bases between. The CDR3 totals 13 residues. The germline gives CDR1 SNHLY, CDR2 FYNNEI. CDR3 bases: TGTGCCAGCAGTTTCAGTGCCTCCTACGAGCAGTACTTC. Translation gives CASSFSASYEQYF.

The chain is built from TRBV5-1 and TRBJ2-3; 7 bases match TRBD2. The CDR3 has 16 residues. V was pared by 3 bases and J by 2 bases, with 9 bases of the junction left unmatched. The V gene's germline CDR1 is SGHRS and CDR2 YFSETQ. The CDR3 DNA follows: TGCGCCAGCAGCTGGGAGCGGGGCTTCAACACAGATACGCAGTATTTT. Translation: CASSWERGFNTDTQYF.

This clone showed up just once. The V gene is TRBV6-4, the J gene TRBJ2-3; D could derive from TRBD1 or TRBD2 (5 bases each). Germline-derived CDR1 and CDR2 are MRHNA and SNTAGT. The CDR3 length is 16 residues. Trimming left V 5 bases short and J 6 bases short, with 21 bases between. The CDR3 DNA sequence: TGTGCCAGCAGTCCTACCGGGGACCTGGGGCGGGATACGCAGTATTTT. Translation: CASSPTGDLGRDTQYF.

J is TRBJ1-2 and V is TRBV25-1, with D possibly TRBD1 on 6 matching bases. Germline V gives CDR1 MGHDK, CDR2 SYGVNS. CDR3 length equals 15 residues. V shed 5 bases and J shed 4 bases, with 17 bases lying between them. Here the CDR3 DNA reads TGTGCCAGCAGTTCCCGCGGGGGGCTTGTCTATGGCTACACCTTC. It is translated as CASSSRGGLVYGYTF.

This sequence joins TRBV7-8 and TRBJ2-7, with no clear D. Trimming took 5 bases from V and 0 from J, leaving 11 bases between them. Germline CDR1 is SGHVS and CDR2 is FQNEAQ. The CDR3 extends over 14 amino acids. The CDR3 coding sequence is TGTGCCAGCAGCGCAGACAAAATCTCCTACGAGCAGTACTTC. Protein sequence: CASSADKISYEQYF. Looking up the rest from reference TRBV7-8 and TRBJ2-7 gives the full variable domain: GAGVSQSPRYKVAKRGQDVALRCDPISGHVSLFWYQQALGQGPEFLTYFQNEAQLDKSGLPSDRFFAERPEGSVSTLKIQRTQQEDSAVYLCASSADKISYEQYFGPGTRLTVT.

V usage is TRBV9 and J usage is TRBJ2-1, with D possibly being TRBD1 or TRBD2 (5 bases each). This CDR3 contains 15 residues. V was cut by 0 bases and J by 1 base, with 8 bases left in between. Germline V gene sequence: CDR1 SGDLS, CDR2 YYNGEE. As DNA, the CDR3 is TGTGCCAGCAGCGTAGGTGGGGGATCCTACAATGAGCAGTTCTTC. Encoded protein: CASSVGGGSYNEQFF. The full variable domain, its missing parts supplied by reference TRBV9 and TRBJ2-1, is DSGVTQTPKHLITATGQRVTLRCSPRSGDLSVYWYQQSLDQGLQFLIQYYNGEERAKGNILERFSAQQFPDLHSELNLSSLELGDSALYFCASSVGGGSYNEQFFGPGTRLTVL.

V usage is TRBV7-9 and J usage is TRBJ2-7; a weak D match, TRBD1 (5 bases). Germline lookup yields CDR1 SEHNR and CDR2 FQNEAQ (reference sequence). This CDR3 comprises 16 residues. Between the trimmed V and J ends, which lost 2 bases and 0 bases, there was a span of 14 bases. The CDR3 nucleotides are TGTGCCAGCAGCTTATTTCAGGGCGGTGGCTCCTACGAGCAGTACTTC. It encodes CASSLFQGGGSYEQYF.

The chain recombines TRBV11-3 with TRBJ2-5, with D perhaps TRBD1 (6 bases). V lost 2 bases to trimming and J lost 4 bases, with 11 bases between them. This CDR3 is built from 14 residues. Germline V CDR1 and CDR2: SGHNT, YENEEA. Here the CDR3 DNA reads TGTGCCAGCAGCTTAACAGGGCGAGGAGAGACCCAGTACTTC. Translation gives CASSLTGRGETQYF. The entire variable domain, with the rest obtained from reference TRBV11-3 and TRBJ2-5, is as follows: EAGVVQSPRYKIIEKKQPVAFWCNPISGHNTLYWYLQNLGQGPELLIRYENEEAVDDSQLPKDRFSAERLKGVDSTLKIQPAELGDSAVYLCASSLTGRGETQYFGPGTRLLVL.

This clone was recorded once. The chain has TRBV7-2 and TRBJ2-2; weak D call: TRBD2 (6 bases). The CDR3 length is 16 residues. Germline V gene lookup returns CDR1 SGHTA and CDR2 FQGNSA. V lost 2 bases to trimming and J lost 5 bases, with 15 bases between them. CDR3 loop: CASSLTGTQNTGELFF. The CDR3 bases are TGTGCCAGCAGCTTAACCGGGACTCAAAATACCGGGGAGCTGTTTTTT.

CDR3 loop: CASSPLTGGFNEQFF. DNA of the CDR3: TGTGCCAGCTCACCACTGACAGGGGGCTTCAATGAGCAGTTCTTC. The rearrangement uses TRBV18 and TRBJ2-1; 10 nucleotides match TRBD1. The V and J ends lost 1 base and 6 bases, in that order; junction bases with no gene match: 3. Germline-derived CDR1 and CDR2 are KGHSH and LQKENI. The CDR3 sequence is 15 residues long. Full variable domain (missing parts from reference TRBV18 and TRBJ2-1): NAGVMQNPRHLVRRRGQEARLRCSPMKGHSHVYWYRQLPEEGLKFMVYLQKENIIDESGMPKERFSAEFPKEGPSILRIQQVVRGDSAAYFCASSPLTGGFNEQFFGPGTRLTVL.

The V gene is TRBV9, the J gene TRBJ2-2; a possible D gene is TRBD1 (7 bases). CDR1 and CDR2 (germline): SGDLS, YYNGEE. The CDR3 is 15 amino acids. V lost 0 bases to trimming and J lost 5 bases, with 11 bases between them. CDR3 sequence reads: CASSVATGRTGELFF. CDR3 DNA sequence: TGTGCCAGCAGCGTAGCGACAGGGAGGACCGGGGAGCTGTTTTTT.

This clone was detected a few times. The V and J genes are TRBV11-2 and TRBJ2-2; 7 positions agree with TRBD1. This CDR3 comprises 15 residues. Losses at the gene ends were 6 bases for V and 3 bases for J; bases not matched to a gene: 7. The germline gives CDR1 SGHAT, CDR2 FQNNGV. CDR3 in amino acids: CASSYRDRDTGELFF. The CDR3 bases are TGTGCCAGCAGTTACCGGGACAGAGACACCGGGGAGCTGTTTTTT.

In nucleotides, the CDR3 is TGTGCCAGCAGCTTAGGGGTTGGAGCGGGGGGATTAAGGGCAGATACGCAGTATTTT. Its translation: CASSLGVGAGGLRADTQYF. The rearrangement uses TRBV11-2 and TRBJ2-3, with 9 bases fitting TRBD2. With 1 base clipped from V and 4 bases from J, the junction kept 15 bases outside the gene matches. CDR1 is SGHAT and CDR2 is FQNNGV in the germline V gene. The CDR3 has 19 residues.

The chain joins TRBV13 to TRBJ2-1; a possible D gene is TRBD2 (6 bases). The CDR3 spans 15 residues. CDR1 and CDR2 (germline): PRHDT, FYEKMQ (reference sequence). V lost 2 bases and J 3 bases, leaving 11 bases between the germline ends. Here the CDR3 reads CASSLFRDFYNEQFF. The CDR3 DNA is TGTGCCAGCAGCTTATTCCGGGACTTCTACAATGAGCAGTTCTTC.

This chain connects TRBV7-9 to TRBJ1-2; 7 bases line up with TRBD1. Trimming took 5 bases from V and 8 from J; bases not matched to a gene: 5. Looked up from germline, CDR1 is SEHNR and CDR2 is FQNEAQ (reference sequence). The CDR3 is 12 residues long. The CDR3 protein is CASSPDRAGYTF. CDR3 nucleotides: TGTGCCAGCAGCCCCGACAGGGCGGGCTACACCTTC.

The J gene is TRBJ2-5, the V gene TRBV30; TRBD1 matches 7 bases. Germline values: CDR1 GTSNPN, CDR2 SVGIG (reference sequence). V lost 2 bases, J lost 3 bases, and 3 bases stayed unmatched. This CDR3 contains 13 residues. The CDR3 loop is CAWSMTGKETQYF. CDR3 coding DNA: TGTGCCTGGAGTATGACAGGGAAAGAGACCCAGTACTTC.

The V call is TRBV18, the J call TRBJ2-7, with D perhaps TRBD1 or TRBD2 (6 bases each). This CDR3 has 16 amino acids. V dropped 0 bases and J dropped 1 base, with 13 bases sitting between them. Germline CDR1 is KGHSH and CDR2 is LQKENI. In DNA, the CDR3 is TGTGCCAGCTCACCACCCTTGAGGGGGGTGTCCTACGAGCAGTACTTC. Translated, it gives CASSPPLRGVSYEQYF.

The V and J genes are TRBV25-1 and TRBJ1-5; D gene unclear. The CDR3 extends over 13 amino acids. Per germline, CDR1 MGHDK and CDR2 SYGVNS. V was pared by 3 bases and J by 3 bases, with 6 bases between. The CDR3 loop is CASSDLHNQPQHF. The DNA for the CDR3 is TGTGCCAGCAGTGACCTACACAATCAGCCCCAGCATTTT.